Listed below are T cell receptor beta chains from one sample, sequenced in a study of T cell responses to AZD1222 COVID-19 vaccine. The table came from immunoSEQ multiplex PCR; TCRdb's copy has only in-frame clones and leaves some out. Of 100,000 or so clones detected, approximately 91% appear once; the ten largest clones hold over 15%. This specimen was peripheral blood, taken on day 0 of AZD1222 vaccination. Every receptor here comes from an adult in good health. The CDR3 runs from the conserved cysteine through the conserved F or W. D genes are given only for firm matches. Expanded clones are given a class, and other clones once, few, many or no size at all.

d_gene	abundance	j_gene	v_gene	CDR3nt	CDR3aa
TRBD1	-	TRBJ1-3	TRBV3-1/TRBV3-2	TGTGCCAGCAGCCGTGGCTGGACAGGGGTAGACACCATATATTTT	CASSRGWTGVDTIYF
-	-	TRBJ1-5	TRBV7-9	TGTGCCAGCAGCTTGGGTCATAGCAATCAGCCCCAGCATTTT	CASSLGHSNQPQHF
-	-	TRBJ2-1	TRBV11-3	TGTGCCAGCAGCTTACCCGTTTTTATTGGACAGAAAGACAATGAGCAGTTCTTC	CASSLPVFIGQKDNEQFF
-	once	TRBJ2-7	TRBV4-1	TGCGCCAGCAGTCCAGGGGGGTCGGAGTTGTACTTC	CASSPGGSELYF
TRBD2	-	TRBJ2-7	TRBV7-8	TGTGCCAGCAGCCGAACCGGACTAGCGAAGTACTTC	CASSRTGLAKYF
TRBD2	-	TRBJ2-3	TRBV7-8	TGTGCCAGCAGACTAGCGGGGGCCCCAGATACGCAGTATTTT	CASRLAGAPDTQYF
-	-	TRBJ2-7	TRBV18	TGTGCCAGCTCACCACCCGGGGACTACGAGCAGTACTTC	CASSPPGDYEQYF
TRBD2	-	TRBJ2-1	TRBV7-9	TGTGCCAGCAGCTTAACTAGCGCCGTCCTTAGTGAGCAGTTCTTC	CASSLTSAVLSEQFF
TRBD1	-	TRBJ2-3	TRBV10-3	TGTGCCATCAGTGGCGGGGTGCAGGGGGCACATACGCAGTATTTT	CAISGGVQGAHTQYF
TRBD1	-	TRBJ1-3	TRBV19	TGTGCCAGTAGCCGGGACAGGGGATATACTGGAAACACCATATATTTT	CASSRDRGYTGNTIYF
-	once	TRBJ1-2	TRBV18	TGTGCCAGCTCACCACAGGTGTGGAACAGGGCTTCTGGCTACACCTTC	CASSPQVWNRASGYTF
TRBD2	-	TRBJ2-5	TRBV7-6	TGTGCCAGCAGCCCGACTAGCGGGTTATTAATTGGGTACCAAGAGACCCAGTACTTC	CASSPTSGLLIGYQETQYF
-	-	TRBJ1-1	TRBV7-3	TGTGCCAGCAGCTTAGCACAGGGTAGCACTGAAGCTTTCTTT	CASSLAQGSTEAFF
-	-	TRBJ2-7	TRBV7-6	TGTGCCAGCAGCTTAGGCGGCGGAGCCCGACGGCTAGACGAGCAGTACTTC	CASSLGGGARRLDEQYF
TRBD2	-	TRBJ2-2	TRBV24-1	TGTGCCACCAGTGCCCGGACTAGCGGGAGAGGGACCGGGGAGCTGTTTTTT	CATSARTSGRGTGELFF
TRBD2	-	TRBJ2-6	TRBV29-1	TGCAGCGTTGAAGGTTCTGCGGGGGATAGGGCCTCTGGGGCCAACGTCCTGACTTTC	CSVEGSAGDRASGANVLTF
-	-	TRBJ1-5	TRBV28	TGTGCCAGCAGTTTAGTTAGCAATCAGCCCCAGCATTTT	CASSLVSNQPQHF
-	-	TRBJ1-5	TRBV7-8	TGTGCCAGCAGCTTCGGCAGCTATAGCAATCAGCCCCAGCATTTT	CASSFGSYSNQPQHF
TRBD1	-	TRBJ1-2	TRBV7-9	TGTGCCAGCAGCTCGGCTGGAGGGGGCCTCTATAACTATGGCTACACCTTC	CASSSAGGGLYNYGYTF
-	once	TRBJ2-5	TRBV7-9	TGTGCCGGGGGCGGGATTCAAGAGACCCAGTACTTC	CAGGGIQETQYF
TRBD1	-	TRBJ1-1	TRBV27	TGTGCCAGCACCACCACTACCGGGACAGGGGGAGTGGCTTTCTTT	CASTTTTGTGGVAFF
-	-	TRBJ1-5	TRBV12-3/TRBV12-4	TGTGCCAGCAGTTTTCGTAGCGATCAGCCCCAGCATTTT	CASSFRSDQPQHF
TRBD1	-	TRBJ2-6	TRBV5-1	TGCGCCAGCAGCTCAACAGGGGGCGCTGGGGCCAACGTCCTGACTTTC	CASSSTGGAGANVLTF
TRBD1	-	TRBJ1-4	TRBV10-3	TGTGCCATCGAGACAGGGGGCGGTGAAAAACTGTTTTTT	CAIETGGGEKLFF
TRBD1	-	TRBJ2-2	TRBV7-7	TGTGCTAGCAGTTCAACAGGGGGCTCAAACACCGGGGAGCTGTTTTTT	CASSSTGGSNTGELFF
-	-	TRBJ2-7	TRBV6-4	TGTGCCAGCAGTAAGGGGATACATAGCTACGAGCAGTACTTC	CASSKGIHSYEQYF
TRBD2	-	TRBJ2-5	TRBV28	TGTGCCAGCAGAGGGATCCGCGGGGGGGCGGAGACCCAGTACTTC	CASRGIRGGAETQYF
-	once	TRBJ2-3	TRBV6-6	TGTGCCAGCAGTTACGAAGAGTTTGGAGATACGCAGTATTTT	CASSYEEFGDTQYF
TRBD1	-	TRBJ1-2	TRBV28	TGTGCCAGCAGTTCTCGTATAGGCAGGGGGCTGTCTAACTATGGCTACACCTTC	CASSSRIGRGLSNYGYTF
-	-	TRBJ2-1	TRBV11-3	TGTGCCAGCAGCTTAGACCACGGCAATGAGCAGTTCTTC	CASSLDHGNEQFF
-	once	TRBJ1-2	TRBV21-1	TGTGCCACATACCGGCGTGCAGGCTACACCTTC	CATYRRAGYTF
-	-	TRBJ2-7	TRBV10-1	TGCGCCAGCAGTGAGTCGGGCAGGGGTGAGCGTTACGAGCAGTACTTC	CASSESGRGERYEQYF
-	-	TRBJ2-5	TRBV7-3	TGTGCCAGCAGCTTGGTCTGGGGGGAGACCCAGTACTTC	CASSLVWGETQYF
TRBD1	-	TRBJ2-7	TRBV19	TGTGCCAGTAGTACCACCGGGACAGGGAGCGAGCAGTACTTC	CASSTTGTGSEQYF
-	-	TRBJ1-3	TRBV15	TGTGCCACCAGCAGAGATCTGACCAGGGGAAACACCATATATTTT	CATSRDLTRGNTIYF
-	-	TRBJ1-2	TRBV5-8	TGTGCCAGCAGCCGCACGGGCAACTATGGCTACACCTTC	CASSRTGNYGYTF
-	-	TRBJ2-1	TRBV3-1/TRBV3-2	TGTGCCAGCAGCCAAGGATTAGGGCTAGCCTCCTACAATGAGCAGTTCTTC	CASSQGLGLASYNEQFF
TRBD1	-	TRBJ2-1	TRBV24-1	TGTGCCACCAGTGATATCGGACAGGGGGCTGGGGATGAGCAGTTCTTC	CATSDIGQGAGDEQFF
TRBD1	-	TRBJ1-6	TRBV7-4	TGTGCCAGCAACAGTCAGGGGGTCAATTCACCCCTCCACTTT	CASNSQGVNSPLHF
TRBD2	-	TRBJ2-1	TRBV19	TGTGCCAGTAGTATGGTGGGACTAGCGGAGTACAATGAGCAGTTCTTC	CASSMVGLAEYNEQFF
TRBD1	-	TRBJ1-1	TRBV7-9	TGTGCCAGCAGCTCCTACAGGGGATTGAACACTGAAGCTTTCTTT	CASSSYRGLNTEAFF
-	-	TRBJ2-5	TRBV6-5	TGTGCCAGCAGTTCCCGGGGGAGCGCGGGGGAGACCCAGTACTTC	CASSSRGSAGETQYF
-	-	TRBJ1-6	TRBV3-1/TRBV3-2	TGTGCCAGCAGCCCATTGGGTGCACCCCTCCACTTT	CASSPLGAPLHF
TRBD1	few	TRBJ1-1	TRBV6-2/TRBV6-3	TGTGCCAGCAGTTCTGTCGACAGGGCTAGGGACACTGAAGCTTTCTTT	CASSSVDRARDTEAFF
-	-	TRBJ2-7	TRBV5-8	TGTGCCAGCAGCTTGCAGGGGAGGTCCTACGAGCAGTACTTC	CASSLQGRSYEQYF